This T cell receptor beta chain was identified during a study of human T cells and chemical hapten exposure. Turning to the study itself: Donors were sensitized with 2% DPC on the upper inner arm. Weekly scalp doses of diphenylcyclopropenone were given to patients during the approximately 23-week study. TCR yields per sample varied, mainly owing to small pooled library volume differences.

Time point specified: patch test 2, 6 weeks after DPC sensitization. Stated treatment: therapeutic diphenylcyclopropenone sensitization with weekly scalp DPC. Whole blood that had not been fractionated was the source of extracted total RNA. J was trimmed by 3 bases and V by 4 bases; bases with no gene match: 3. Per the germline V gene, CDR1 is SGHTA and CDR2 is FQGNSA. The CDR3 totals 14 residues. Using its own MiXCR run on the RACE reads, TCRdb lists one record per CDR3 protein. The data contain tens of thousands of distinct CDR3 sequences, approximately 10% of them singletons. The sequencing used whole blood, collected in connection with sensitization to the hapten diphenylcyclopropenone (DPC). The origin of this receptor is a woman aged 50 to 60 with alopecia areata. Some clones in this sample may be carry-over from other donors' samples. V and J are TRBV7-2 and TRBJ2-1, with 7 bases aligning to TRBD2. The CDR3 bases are TGTGCCAGCAGCTACCTAGCGGTCTACAATGAGCAGTTCTTC. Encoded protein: CASSYLAVYNEQFF.